Shown below are 2 T cell receptor beta chains from a single sample sequenced in a study of CD8+ T cells in alopecia areata. Treatment reported: oral pan-JAK inhibitor, 5-10 mg twice daily. After isolation, RNA underwent reverse transcription to generate cDNA as the sequencing template. The method was immunoSEQ multiplex PCR; TCRdb's version includes in-frame clones alone and lacks a portion of them. Of 250,000 to 350,000 clones in the sample, 60% were seen once. The sample here was CD4+ T cells sorted from blood, taken around week 53, from a patient treated with tofacitinib. These TCRs come from a human donor with alopecia areata.

This clone was picked up a small number of times. V is TRBV6-6 and J is TRBJ1-2, with D possibly matching TRBD1 (5 bases). Per the germline V gene, CDR1 is MNHNY and CDR2 is SVGAGI (reference sequence). This CDR3 spans 13 amino acids. Between the trimmed V and J ends, which lost 5 bases and 8 bases, there was a span of 15 bases. The CDR3 nucleotides read TGTGCCAGCAGTCCGACCACGAGGGGCGGCTACACCTTC. Translated: CASSPTTRGGYTF.

A word on this clone: Other DNA sequences from this sample encode an identical CDR3 as well. V gene TRBV9 combines with J gene TRBJ2-3, with D perhaps TRBD1 (6 bases). This CDR3 region has 15 residues. Germline loops: CDR1 SGDLS, CDR2 YYNGEE. V dropped 5 bases and J dropped 2 bases, with 15 bases sitting between them. CDR3 amino acids: CASSPRTASTDTQYF. The CDR3 DNA reads TGTGCCAGCAGTCCCCGGACAGCTTCCACAGATACGCAGTATTTT.